This TCR beta chain was obtained from a study of post-analysis software for immune sequencing data (dated by TCRdb to the mid-2010s). As for the study more broadly: Relapsing-remitting, secondary progressive and progressive-relapsing multiple sclerosis were recorded as disease courses, and subtype annotation was lacking for some patients. A subset of samples was prepared in parallel using single-end sample barcoding, then pooled and co-amplified after Illumina adapter ligation. Patient repertoires were compared against about a dozen previously published healthy control repertoires from donors aged about 6 to 26 years. The study at large found these results: The multiple sclerosis patient group was slightly younger than the control group. Direct clustering with F measure showed strong co-clustering of samples prepared in the same batch, prompting a batch-effect correction. Four to six TRBV segments, including TRBV5-6, TRBV5-1 and TRBV20-1, were significantly more frequent in patients than controls. Significantly lower normalized Chao1 diversity was found in multiple sclerosis patients than in controls, suggesting substantial peripheral T-cell clonal expansion.

To prepare the library, PCR was applied. The sequencer listed for this sample is Illumina HiSeq 2500. To reduce PCR and sequencing biases, unique molecular identifiers were built into the TCR beta cDNA libraries. Per 1 to 10 million input T cells, approximately 500,000 cDNA molecules were obtained, such that each molecule approximated one T cell. The same protocol used for the earlier healthy control dataset was applied to prepare and sequence the patient libraries. Within a given batch, samples were prepared together, multiplexed and sequenced on the same HiSeq lane. In the source study's methods: MIGEC was used to process the raw barcoded reads, and molecular identifier groups with only a single read were discarded before consensus assembly and CDR3 extraction. VDJtools was used for post-analysis of the clonotype tables, with diversity normalized by down-sampling every dataset to the smallest sample size. Repertoire overlap clustering matched CDR3 amino acid but not nucleotide sequences to correct batch-related cross-sample contamination. TCRdb handled the public reads itself, with Q25 trimming in fastp and clone calling in MiXCR, and kept productive beta chains. A single entry per CDR3 protein holds the most common genes and DNA from its merged rows. In this record, the V and J calls reflect TCRdb's handling and not the investigators' own analysis. The sample data list 450,000 to 700,000 distinct CDR3 sequences, and roughly 40% of these were observed just once. 1.5% to 2% of the sample comes from the top ten.

There are 13 amino acids in the CDR3, from cysteine to phenylalanine inclusive. Solely the CDR3 DNA is kept, with 39 bases framed from the first base. Sequences SGHTA (CDR1) and FQGTGA (CDR2) are obtained from the germline V gene. The junction carries 13 bases between V and J, which are trimmed by 5 bases and 8 bases respectively. To demonstrate the VDJtools post-analysis software, the study profiled TCR beta repertoires from the peripheral blood of 13 young patients with multiple sclerosis. Multiple sclerosis patients were children and adolescents aged about 6 to 16 years. Comment on this clonotype: The target of this receptor is not known. No much larger clone exists at a distance of one base, and base qualities are not known.

Specimen: blood. The TCR was taken from a girl between 5 and 17 years old with multiple sclerosis. The sequence links TRBV7-3 to TRBJ2-1; TRBD2 is possibly the D segment (5 matching bases). The CDR3 reads as follows: CASSQQPADEQFF. In nucleotides, the sequence is TGTGCCAGCAGCCAACAACCAGCGGATGAGCAGTTCTTC.